Listed here is a single T cell receptor (beta chain). Its antigen remains unidentified. The input lacks base qualities; no much larger clone sits a single base away. The data originate from a study of blood T cell repertoires in COVID-19 (dated by TCRdb to the early 2020s). For the wider study: Collaborator samples came from the United States, Italy and Spain and covered acute and convalescent phases of COVID-19. The repertoires were made available in a free public database intended to serve as a resource for research on the immune response to SARS-CoV-2. Deeply sampled blood TCRbeta repertoires from subjects exposed to, actively infected with, or recovered from COVID-19 were included in the dataset. The sample metadata nearly always contained a de-identified subject ID, COVID-19 status, age in years and sex. The material from the prospective study consisted of cDNA or gDNA derived from T cells, B-cell-depleted T cells, or PBMCs. The samples were drawn from the first 160 participants of the ongoing ImmuneRACE study and from 950 to 1,500 subjects provided by 6 global collaborators. Where HLA class I and class II types were available, the types were taken from metadata supplied by the sample provider, not from assay-based typing.

The CDR3, cysteine through phenylalanine, is 13 amino acids long. CDR3 DNA only is kept here, 39 bases in frame from base 1. V and J lose 4 bases and 7 bases, and a span of 14 bases separates them. For CDR1 and CDR2, the germline V gene lists SGHDT and YYEEEE. Participants in the prospective study were enrolled through a virtual design, were aged about 18 to 89 years, and lived in roughly 25 United States geographic areas. To assign participants to cohorts, the prospective study relied on clinical history that participants themselves reported in a screening survey and a study questionnaire. ImmuneRACE Cohort 3 recovered participants were defined by two consecutive negative NP/OP PCR tests, healthcare professional clearance, or symptom resolution. Mobile phlebotomists in the prospective study collected whole blood, serum and a nasopharyngeal or oropharyngeal swab from every participant. Participants in the prospective study had the option to provide additional blood draws and questionnaires over an approximately 2-month period. Prospective study blood samples were shipped either frozen or at room temperature before DNA extraction.

TCRbeta CDR3 regions were amplified from genomic DNA by means of the immunoSEQ Assay, a bias-controlled multiplex PCR. Per the source publication's procedure: The number of nucleated cells in each sample was estimated by amplification of reference gene primers within the assay. To quantify the absolute abundance of each unique TCRbeta CDR3 rearrangement, sequence reads were collapsed and filtered. For each sample, productive Simpson clonality was calculated as the square root of Simpson's diversity index over productive rearrangements. Here the immuneACCESS table is served through TCRdb, limited to in-frame sequences with V and J called. Missing clones are a known gap in these copies; in checked studies unresolved V genes cover under half, and the rest lacks a known reason. D and trimming were read from the DNA, whereas the V and J calls and clone size are those reported in that table. The sample table records 320,000 or so clones; less than 90% of these occur just once. The leading ten clones occupy about 0.93% of the sample.

The research as a whole found: Clinical and demographic metadata were provided uncurated, with the amount varying by source and participant.

The source is a woman in her twenties or thirties who had recovered from COVID-19. This receptor chain uses TRBV5-6 and TRBJ1-2, and perhaps TRBD1 as D gene, on 5 matching bases. Sample: PBMCs or T cells enriched from blood (not recorded which). The CDR3 here reads CASSRRDGGGYTF. The base sequence is TGTGCCAGCAGCAGGCGGGACGGAGGTGGCTACACCTTC. With the rest looked up from the reference TRBV5-6 and TRBJ1-2 genes rather than sequenced, the full variable domain is DAGVTQSPTHLIKTRGQQVTLRCSPKSGHDTVSWYQQALGQGPQFIFQYYEEEERQRGNFPDRFSGHQFPNYSSELNVNALLLGDSALYLCASSRRDGGGYTFGSGTRLTVV.